This TCR beta chain originates from a study of shared clonotypes between healthy human individuals. Profiled with immunoSEQ multiplex PCR; TCRdb holds only in-frame clones, not every one. The sample has 450,000 to 500,000 clones; about 84% are singletons. Germline V gives CDR1 MDHEN, CDR2 SYDVKM. The CDR3 has 15 residues. Trimming cost V 7 bases and J 3 bases, with 19 bases left between them. The sequence derives from a woman in her forties in good health. Some clones in this sample may be carry-over from other donors' samples. V gene TRBV28 combines with J gene TRBJ2-7; D may correspond to TRBD1 or TRBD2 (6 bases each). The sequenced material came from PBMCs. The CDR3 DNA reads TGTGCCAGCACGGGCGGGACACCTCCGCGCTACGAGCAGTACTTC. This gives the protein CASTGGTPPRYEQYF.